The entry below describes one TCR beta chain. V gave up 2 bases and J gave up 7 bases, with 11 bases separating them. Per germline, CDR1 MNHNS and CDR2 SASEGT. The CDR3 contains 14 residues. The sample belongs to a study of CD4 and CD8 cells across lung adenocarcinoma regions. Samples came from patients with localized non-small cell lung adenocarcinoma. Using its own MiXCR run on the PCR reads, TCRdb lists one record per CDR3 protein. There are approximately 3,000 distinct CDR3 sequences in the sample; about three fifths occur only once, and roughly 18% lies in the top ten. The genes are TRBV6-1 and TRBJ2-2, with D possibly matching TRBD1 (6 bases). The receptor comes from a female donor with lung adenocarcinoma. The CD4 and CD8 labels of this study may be unreliable. The sample comprised CD4+ T cells from the margin of a lung tumor. The CDR3 sequence is CASSEQGPGGELFF. The CDR3 nucleotides are TGTGCCAGCAGTGAACAGGGGCCGGGCGGGGAGCTGTTTTTT.